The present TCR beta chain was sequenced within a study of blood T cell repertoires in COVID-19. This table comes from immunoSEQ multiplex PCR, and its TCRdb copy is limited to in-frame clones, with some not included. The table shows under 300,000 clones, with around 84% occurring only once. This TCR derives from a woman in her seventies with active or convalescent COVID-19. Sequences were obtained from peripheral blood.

CDR3 loop: CASSLAGHPQRGYTF. For the CDR3, the DNA is TGTGCCAGCAGCTTAGCAGGTCACCCTCAGCGGGGCTACACCTTC. The chain uses TRBV7-8 and TRBJ1-2; no definite D call. CDR1 and CDR2 (germline): SGHVS, FQNEAQ. The CDR3 has 15 amino acids. V was pared by 0 bases and J by 8 bases, with 16 bases between.